The clone carrying this T cell receptor beta chain has only a few counts. These data come from a study of blood T cell repertoires in COVID-19. At the level of the study: Samples taken during acute and convalescent COVID-19 were collected in the United States, Italy and Spain. The analysed material was cDNA or gDNA that came from T cells, B-cell-depleted T cells, or PBMCs.

In the study's own analysis: Amplification of reference gene primers provided the estimated nucleated cell counts. Repertoires were generated with immunoSEQ multiplex PCR, while TCRdb's copy carries only in-frame clones and drops some. That table supplies the V and J calls and clone size; D and trimming were determined from the DNA. The sample lists 60,000 to 95,000 clones, about 90% seen once, with under 6.5% in the top ten. There are 14 residues in the CDR3. Germline loops: CDR1 LGHNA, CDR2 YSLEER. J lost 5 bases, V lost 2 bases, and 3 bases had no gene match. The sequencing input was peripheral blood. This TCR derives from a human donor in a cohort sampled during active COVID-19. The chain links TRBV4-3 to TRBJ2-5; 9 bases agree with TRBD2. CDR3 amino acids: CASSQIAGVETQYF. The CDR3 DNA follows: TGCGCCAGCAGCCAAATAGCGGGGGTGGAGACCCAGTACTTC.